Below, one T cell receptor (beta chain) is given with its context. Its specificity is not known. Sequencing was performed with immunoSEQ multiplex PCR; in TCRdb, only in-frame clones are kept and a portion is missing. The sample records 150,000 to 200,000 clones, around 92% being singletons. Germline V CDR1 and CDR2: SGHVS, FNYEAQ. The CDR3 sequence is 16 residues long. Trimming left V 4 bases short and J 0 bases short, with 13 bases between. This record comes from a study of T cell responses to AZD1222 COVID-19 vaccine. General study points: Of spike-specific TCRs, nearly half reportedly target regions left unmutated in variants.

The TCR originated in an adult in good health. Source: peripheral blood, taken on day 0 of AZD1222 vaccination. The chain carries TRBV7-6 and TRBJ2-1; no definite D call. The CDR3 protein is CASSSRRTSSYNEQFF. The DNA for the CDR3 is TGTGCCAGCAGCTCCCGACGGACGAGCTCCTACAATGAGCAGTTCTTC. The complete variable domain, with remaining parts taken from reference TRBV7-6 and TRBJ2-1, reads GAGVSQSPRYKVTKRGQDVALRCDPISGHVSLYWYRQALGQGPEFLTYFNYEAQQDKSGLPNDRFSAERPEGSISTLTIQRTEQRDSAMYRCASSSRRTSSYNEQFFGPGTRLTVL.